This TCR beta chain appears in the sequencing data of a study of cytomegalovirus exposure and HLA in healthy donors. About the research overall: Genetic ancestry analysis placed under 90% of the 398 donors that were genotyped in the Caucasian-associated cluster.

The V segment lost 3 bases and the J segment 0 bases; nucleotides outside the gene matches: 5. CDR3 length: 17 amino acids. Germline CDR1 LGHNA, CDR2 YNFKEQ. In the case of this clone: Its target is unknown.

Vbeta (60) and Jbeta (13) primers were used in the PCR. TCRdb's table, derived via immunoSEQ multiplex PCR, lists solely in-frame clones and lacks some. The sample lists approximately 160,000 clones, 75% to 85% occurring once. Study-level points and caveats: A prior analysis recorded that most TCR beta V segments were productive about 90% or about 30% of the time.

The receptor comes from a male donor in good health and CMV-seropositive. This chain links TRBV4-2 with TRBJ2-5, with 12 nucleotides matching TRBD2. Sequencing input: PBMCs. The CDR3: CASSQGRTSGDQETQYF. The CDR3 DNA reads as TGTGCCAGCAGCCAGGGGAGGACTAGCGGGGACCAAGAGACCCAGTACTTC.